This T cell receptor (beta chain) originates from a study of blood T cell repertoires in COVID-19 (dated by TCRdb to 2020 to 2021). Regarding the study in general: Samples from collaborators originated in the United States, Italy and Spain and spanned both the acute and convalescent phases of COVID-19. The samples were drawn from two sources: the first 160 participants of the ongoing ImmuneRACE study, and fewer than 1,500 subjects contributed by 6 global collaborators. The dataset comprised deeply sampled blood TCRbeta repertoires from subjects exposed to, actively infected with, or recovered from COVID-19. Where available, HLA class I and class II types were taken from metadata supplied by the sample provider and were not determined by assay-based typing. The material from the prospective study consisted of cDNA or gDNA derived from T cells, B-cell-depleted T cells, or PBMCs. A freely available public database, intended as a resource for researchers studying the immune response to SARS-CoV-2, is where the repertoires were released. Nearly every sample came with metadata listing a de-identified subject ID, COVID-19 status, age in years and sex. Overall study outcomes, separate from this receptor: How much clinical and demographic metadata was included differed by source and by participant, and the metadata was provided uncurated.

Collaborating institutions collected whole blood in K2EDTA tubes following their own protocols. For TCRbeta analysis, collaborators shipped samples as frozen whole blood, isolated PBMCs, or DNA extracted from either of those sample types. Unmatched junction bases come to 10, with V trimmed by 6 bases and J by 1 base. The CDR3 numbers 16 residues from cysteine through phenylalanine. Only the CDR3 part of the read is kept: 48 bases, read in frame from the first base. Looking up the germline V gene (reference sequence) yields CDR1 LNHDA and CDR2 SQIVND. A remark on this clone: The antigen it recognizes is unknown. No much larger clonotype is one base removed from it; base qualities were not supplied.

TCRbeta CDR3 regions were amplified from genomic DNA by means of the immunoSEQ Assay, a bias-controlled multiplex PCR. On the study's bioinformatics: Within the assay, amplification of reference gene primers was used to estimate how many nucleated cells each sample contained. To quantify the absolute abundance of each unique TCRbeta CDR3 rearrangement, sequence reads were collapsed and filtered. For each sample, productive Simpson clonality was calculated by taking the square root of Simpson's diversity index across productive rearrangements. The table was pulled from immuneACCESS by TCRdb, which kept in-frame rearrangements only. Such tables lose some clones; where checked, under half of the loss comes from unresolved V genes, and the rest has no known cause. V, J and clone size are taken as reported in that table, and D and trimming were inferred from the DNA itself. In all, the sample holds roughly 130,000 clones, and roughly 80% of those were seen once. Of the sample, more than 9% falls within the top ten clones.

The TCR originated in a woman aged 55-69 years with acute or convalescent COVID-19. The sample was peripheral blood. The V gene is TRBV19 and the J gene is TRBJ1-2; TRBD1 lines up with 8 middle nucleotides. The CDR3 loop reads CASRVSGTGVNYGYTF. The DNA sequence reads TGTGCCAGTAGGGTGTCGGGGACAGGAGTTAACTATGGCTACACCTTC.